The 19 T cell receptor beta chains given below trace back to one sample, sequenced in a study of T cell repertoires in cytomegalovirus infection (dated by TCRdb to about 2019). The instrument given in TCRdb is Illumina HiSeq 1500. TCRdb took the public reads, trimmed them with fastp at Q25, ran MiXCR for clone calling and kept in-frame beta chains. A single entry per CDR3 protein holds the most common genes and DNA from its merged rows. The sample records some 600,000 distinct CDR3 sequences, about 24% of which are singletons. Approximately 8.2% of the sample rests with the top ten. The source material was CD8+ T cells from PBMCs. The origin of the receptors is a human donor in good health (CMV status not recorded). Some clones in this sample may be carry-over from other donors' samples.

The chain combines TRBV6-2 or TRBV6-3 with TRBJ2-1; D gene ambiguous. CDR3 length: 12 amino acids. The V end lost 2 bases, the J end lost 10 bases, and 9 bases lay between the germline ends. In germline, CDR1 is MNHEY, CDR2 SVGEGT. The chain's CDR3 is CASSYPSWEQFF. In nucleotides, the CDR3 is TGTGCCAGCAGTTACCCGTCATGGGAGCAGTTCTTC.

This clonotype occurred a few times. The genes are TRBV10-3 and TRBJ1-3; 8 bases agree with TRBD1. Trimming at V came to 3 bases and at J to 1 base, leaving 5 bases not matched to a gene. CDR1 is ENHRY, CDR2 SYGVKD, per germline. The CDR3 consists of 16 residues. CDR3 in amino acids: CAISEQTGDSGNTIYF. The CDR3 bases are TGTGCCATCAGTGAACAGACAGGGGATTCTGGAAACACCATATATTTT.

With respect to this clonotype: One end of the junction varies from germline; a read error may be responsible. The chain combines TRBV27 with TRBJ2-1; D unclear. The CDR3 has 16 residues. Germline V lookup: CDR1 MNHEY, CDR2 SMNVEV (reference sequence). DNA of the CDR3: TGTGCCAACAGTTTATCCGCGGCCAGCTCCTACAATGAGCAGTTCTTC. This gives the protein CANSLSAASSYNEQFF.

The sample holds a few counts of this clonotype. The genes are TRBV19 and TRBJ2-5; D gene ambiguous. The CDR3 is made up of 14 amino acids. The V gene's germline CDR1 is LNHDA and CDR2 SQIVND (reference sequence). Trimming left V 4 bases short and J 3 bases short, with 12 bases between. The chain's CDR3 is CASSTPSTEETQYF. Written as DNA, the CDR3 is TGTGCCAGTAGTACCCCTTCTACAGAAGAGACCCAGTACTTC. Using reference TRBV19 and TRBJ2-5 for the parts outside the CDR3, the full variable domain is DGGITQSPKYLFRKEGQNVTLSCEQNLNHDAMYWYRQDPGQGLRLIYYSQIVNDFQKGDIAEGYSVSREKKESFPLTVTSAQKNPTAFYLCASSTPSTEETQYFGPGTRLLVL.

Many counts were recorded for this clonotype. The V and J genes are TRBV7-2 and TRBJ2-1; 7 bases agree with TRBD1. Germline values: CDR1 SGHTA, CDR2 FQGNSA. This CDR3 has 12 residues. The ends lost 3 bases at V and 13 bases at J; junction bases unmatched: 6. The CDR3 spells CASSFSGQIQFF. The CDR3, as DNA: TGTGCCAGCAGCTTTTCGGGACAGATTCAGTTCTTC.

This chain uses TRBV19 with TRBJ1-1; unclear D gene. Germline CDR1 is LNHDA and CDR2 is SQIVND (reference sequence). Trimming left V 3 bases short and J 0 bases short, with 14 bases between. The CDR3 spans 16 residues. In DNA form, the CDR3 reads TGTGCCAGTAGTATCCCGTGGGCAGAGATGAACACTGAAGCTTTCTTT. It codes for CASSIPWAEMNTEAFF.

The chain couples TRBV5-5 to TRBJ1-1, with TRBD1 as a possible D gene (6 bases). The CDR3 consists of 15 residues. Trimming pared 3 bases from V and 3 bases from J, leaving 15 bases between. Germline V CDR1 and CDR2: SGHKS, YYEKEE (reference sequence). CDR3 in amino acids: CASSSSGDIDTEAFF. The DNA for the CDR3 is TGTGCCAGCAGCTCCTCAGGGGACATCGACACTGAAGCTTTCTTT.

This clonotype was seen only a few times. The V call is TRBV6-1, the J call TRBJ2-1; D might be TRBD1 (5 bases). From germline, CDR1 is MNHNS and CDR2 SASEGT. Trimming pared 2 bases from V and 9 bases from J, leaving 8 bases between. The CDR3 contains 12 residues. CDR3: CASSEPGAEQFF. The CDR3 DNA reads TGTGCCAGCAGTGAACCTGGGGCTGAGCAGTTCTTC.

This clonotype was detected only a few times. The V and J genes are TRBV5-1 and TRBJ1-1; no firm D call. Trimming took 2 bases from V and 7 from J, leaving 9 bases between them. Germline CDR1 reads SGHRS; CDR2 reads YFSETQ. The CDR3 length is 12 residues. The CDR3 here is CASSFRAGEAFF. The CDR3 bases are TGCGCCAGCAGCTTTCGGGCAGGTGAAGCTTTCTTT. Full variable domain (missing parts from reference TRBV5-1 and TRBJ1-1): KAGVTQTPRYLIKTRGQQVTLSCSPISGHRSVSWYQQTPGQGLQFLFEYFSETQRNKGNFPGRFSGRQFSNSRSEMNVSTLELGDSALYLCASSFRAGEAFFGQGTRLTVV.

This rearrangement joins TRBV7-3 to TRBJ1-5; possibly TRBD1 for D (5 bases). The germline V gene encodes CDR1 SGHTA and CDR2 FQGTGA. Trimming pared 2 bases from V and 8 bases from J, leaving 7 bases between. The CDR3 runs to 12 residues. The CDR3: CASSLGAEPQHF. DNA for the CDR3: TGTGCCAGCAGCTTAGGGGCGGAGCCCCAGCATTTT. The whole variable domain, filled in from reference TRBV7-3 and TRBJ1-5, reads GAGVSQTPSNKVTEKGKYVELRCDPISGHTALYWYRQSLGQGPEFLIYFQGTGAADDSGLPNDRFFAVRPEGSVSTLKIQRTERGDSAVYLCASSLGAEPQHFGDGTRLSIL.

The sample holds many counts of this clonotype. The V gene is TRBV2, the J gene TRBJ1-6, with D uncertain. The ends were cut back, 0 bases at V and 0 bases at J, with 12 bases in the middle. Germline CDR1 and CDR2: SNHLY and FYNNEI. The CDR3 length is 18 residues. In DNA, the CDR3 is TGTGCCAGCAGTGAAGCTGACCGATGGAGCTCCTATAATTCACCCCTCCACTTT. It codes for CASSEADRWSSYNSPLHF.

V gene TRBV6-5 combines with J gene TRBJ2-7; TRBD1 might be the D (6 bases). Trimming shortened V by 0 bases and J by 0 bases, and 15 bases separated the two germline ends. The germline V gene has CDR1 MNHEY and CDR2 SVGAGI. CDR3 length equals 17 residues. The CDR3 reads CASSYSLDRVSSYEQYV. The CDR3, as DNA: TGTGCCAGCAGTTACTCCCTGGACAGAGTTAGCTCCTACGAGCAGTACGTC.

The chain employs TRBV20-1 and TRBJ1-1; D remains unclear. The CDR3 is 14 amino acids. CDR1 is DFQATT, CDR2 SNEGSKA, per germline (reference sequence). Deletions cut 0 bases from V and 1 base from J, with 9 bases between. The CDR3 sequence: CSARDRPSNTEAFF. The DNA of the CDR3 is TGCAGTGCTAGAGATCGCCCGTCGAACACTGAAGCTTTCTTT.

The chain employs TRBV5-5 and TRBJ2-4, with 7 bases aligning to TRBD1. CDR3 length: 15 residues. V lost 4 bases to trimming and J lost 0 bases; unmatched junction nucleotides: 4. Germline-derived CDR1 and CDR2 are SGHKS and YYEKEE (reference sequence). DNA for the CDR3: TGTGCCAGCAGCGCGGACAGGCTAGCCAAAAACATTCAGTACTTC. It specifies CASSADRLAKNIQYF.

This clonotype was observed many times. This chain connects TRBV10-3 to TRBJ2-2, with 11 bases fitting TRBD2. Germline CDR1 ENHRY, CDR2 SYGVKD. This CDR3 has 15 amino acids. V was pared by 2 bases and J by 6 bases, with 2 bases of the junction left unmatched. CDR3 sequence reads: CAISELAGGSGELFF. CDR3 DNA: TGTGCCATCAGTGAGCTAGCGGGGGGTTCCGGGGAGCTGTTTTTT.

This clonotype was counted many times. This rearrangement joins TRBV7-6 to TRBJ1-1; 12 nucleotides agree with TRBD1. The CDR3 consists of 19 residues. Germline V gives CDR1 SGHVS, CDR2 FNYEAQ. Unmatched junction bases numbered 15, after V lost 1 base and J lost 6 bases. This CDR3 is CASSLEGGGQGAPNPEAFF. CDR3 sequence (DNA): TGTGCCAGCAGCTTAGAGGGGGGGGGACAGGGGGCGCCTAACCCTGAAGCTTTCTTT.

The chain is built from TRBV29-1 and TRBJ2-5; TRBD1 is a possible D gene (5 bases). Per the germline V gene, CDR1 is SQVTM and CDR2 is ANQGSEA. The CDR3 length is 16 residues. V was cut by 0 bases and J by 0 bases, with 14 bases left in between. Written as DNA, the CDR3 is TGCAGCGTTGAAGATAGGGGCAGACGTTACCAAGAGACCCAGTACTTC. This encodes CSVEDRGRRYQETQYF.

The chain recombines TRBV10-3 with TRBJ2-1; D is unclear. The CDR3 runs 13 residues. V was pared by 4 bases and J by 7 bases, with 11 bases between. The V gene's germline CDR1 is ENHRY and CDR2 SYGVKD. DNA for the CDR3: TGTGCCATCAGTGCGGACGAGGAAAATGAGCAGTTCTTC. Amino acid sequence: CAISADEENEQFF.

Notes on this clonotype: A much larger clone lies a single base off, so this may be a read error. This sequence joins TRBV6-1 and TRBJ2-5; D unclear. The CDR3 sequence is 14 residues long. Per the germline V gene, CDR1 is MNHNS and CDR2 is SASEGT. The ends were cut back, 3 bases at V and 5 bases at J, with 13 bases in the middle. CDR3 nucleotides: TGTGCCAGCAGTGACCCCAGGTATGCGGAGACCCAGTACTTC. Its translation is CASSDPRYAETQYF.